The present TCR beta chain was sequenced within a study of cytomegalovirus exposure and HLA in healthy donors. Across the whole study: In an earlier analysis, almost 120 million unique TCR beta sequences were found from about 180 million T cells. Findings and caveats of the study: In a later analysis, TCR beta V- and J-gene trimming showed a link to a missense DCLRE1C variant. Later analysis identified about 15,000 TCR beta sequences associated with HLA alleles, using a false discovery rate threshold of 0.05.

With respect to this clone: No antigen is known for it.

The CDR3 has 15 residues. Trimming cost V 5 bases and J 4 bases; bases outside gene matches: 6. Germline V gene lookup returns CDR1 SEHNR and CDR2 FQNEAQ (reference sequence). The PCR made use of 60 Vbeta and 13 Jbeta primers. Profiling relied on immunoSEQ multiplex PCR, and the TCRdb table lists in-frame clones only, not all of them. The sample carries 200,000 to 250,000 clones, about 77% recorded once. The rearrangement joins TRBV7-9 to TRBJ1-2, with 11 bases identical to TRBD1. The clonotype was recovered from a young woman in good health and CMV-seronegative. Specimen: PBMCs. CDR3 residues: CASSPGQGASYGYTF. CDR3 DNA sequence: TGTGCCAGCAGCCCCGGACAGGGGGCCTCCTATGGCTACACCTTC. The full variable domain, in which reference TRBV7-9 and TRBJ1-2 provide the parts outside the CDR3, is DTGVSQNPRHKITKRGQNVTFRCDPISEHNRLYWYRQTLGQGPEFLTYFQNEAQLEKSRLLSDRFSAERPKGSFSTLEIQRTEQGDSAMYLCASSPGQGASYGYTFGSGTRLTVV.